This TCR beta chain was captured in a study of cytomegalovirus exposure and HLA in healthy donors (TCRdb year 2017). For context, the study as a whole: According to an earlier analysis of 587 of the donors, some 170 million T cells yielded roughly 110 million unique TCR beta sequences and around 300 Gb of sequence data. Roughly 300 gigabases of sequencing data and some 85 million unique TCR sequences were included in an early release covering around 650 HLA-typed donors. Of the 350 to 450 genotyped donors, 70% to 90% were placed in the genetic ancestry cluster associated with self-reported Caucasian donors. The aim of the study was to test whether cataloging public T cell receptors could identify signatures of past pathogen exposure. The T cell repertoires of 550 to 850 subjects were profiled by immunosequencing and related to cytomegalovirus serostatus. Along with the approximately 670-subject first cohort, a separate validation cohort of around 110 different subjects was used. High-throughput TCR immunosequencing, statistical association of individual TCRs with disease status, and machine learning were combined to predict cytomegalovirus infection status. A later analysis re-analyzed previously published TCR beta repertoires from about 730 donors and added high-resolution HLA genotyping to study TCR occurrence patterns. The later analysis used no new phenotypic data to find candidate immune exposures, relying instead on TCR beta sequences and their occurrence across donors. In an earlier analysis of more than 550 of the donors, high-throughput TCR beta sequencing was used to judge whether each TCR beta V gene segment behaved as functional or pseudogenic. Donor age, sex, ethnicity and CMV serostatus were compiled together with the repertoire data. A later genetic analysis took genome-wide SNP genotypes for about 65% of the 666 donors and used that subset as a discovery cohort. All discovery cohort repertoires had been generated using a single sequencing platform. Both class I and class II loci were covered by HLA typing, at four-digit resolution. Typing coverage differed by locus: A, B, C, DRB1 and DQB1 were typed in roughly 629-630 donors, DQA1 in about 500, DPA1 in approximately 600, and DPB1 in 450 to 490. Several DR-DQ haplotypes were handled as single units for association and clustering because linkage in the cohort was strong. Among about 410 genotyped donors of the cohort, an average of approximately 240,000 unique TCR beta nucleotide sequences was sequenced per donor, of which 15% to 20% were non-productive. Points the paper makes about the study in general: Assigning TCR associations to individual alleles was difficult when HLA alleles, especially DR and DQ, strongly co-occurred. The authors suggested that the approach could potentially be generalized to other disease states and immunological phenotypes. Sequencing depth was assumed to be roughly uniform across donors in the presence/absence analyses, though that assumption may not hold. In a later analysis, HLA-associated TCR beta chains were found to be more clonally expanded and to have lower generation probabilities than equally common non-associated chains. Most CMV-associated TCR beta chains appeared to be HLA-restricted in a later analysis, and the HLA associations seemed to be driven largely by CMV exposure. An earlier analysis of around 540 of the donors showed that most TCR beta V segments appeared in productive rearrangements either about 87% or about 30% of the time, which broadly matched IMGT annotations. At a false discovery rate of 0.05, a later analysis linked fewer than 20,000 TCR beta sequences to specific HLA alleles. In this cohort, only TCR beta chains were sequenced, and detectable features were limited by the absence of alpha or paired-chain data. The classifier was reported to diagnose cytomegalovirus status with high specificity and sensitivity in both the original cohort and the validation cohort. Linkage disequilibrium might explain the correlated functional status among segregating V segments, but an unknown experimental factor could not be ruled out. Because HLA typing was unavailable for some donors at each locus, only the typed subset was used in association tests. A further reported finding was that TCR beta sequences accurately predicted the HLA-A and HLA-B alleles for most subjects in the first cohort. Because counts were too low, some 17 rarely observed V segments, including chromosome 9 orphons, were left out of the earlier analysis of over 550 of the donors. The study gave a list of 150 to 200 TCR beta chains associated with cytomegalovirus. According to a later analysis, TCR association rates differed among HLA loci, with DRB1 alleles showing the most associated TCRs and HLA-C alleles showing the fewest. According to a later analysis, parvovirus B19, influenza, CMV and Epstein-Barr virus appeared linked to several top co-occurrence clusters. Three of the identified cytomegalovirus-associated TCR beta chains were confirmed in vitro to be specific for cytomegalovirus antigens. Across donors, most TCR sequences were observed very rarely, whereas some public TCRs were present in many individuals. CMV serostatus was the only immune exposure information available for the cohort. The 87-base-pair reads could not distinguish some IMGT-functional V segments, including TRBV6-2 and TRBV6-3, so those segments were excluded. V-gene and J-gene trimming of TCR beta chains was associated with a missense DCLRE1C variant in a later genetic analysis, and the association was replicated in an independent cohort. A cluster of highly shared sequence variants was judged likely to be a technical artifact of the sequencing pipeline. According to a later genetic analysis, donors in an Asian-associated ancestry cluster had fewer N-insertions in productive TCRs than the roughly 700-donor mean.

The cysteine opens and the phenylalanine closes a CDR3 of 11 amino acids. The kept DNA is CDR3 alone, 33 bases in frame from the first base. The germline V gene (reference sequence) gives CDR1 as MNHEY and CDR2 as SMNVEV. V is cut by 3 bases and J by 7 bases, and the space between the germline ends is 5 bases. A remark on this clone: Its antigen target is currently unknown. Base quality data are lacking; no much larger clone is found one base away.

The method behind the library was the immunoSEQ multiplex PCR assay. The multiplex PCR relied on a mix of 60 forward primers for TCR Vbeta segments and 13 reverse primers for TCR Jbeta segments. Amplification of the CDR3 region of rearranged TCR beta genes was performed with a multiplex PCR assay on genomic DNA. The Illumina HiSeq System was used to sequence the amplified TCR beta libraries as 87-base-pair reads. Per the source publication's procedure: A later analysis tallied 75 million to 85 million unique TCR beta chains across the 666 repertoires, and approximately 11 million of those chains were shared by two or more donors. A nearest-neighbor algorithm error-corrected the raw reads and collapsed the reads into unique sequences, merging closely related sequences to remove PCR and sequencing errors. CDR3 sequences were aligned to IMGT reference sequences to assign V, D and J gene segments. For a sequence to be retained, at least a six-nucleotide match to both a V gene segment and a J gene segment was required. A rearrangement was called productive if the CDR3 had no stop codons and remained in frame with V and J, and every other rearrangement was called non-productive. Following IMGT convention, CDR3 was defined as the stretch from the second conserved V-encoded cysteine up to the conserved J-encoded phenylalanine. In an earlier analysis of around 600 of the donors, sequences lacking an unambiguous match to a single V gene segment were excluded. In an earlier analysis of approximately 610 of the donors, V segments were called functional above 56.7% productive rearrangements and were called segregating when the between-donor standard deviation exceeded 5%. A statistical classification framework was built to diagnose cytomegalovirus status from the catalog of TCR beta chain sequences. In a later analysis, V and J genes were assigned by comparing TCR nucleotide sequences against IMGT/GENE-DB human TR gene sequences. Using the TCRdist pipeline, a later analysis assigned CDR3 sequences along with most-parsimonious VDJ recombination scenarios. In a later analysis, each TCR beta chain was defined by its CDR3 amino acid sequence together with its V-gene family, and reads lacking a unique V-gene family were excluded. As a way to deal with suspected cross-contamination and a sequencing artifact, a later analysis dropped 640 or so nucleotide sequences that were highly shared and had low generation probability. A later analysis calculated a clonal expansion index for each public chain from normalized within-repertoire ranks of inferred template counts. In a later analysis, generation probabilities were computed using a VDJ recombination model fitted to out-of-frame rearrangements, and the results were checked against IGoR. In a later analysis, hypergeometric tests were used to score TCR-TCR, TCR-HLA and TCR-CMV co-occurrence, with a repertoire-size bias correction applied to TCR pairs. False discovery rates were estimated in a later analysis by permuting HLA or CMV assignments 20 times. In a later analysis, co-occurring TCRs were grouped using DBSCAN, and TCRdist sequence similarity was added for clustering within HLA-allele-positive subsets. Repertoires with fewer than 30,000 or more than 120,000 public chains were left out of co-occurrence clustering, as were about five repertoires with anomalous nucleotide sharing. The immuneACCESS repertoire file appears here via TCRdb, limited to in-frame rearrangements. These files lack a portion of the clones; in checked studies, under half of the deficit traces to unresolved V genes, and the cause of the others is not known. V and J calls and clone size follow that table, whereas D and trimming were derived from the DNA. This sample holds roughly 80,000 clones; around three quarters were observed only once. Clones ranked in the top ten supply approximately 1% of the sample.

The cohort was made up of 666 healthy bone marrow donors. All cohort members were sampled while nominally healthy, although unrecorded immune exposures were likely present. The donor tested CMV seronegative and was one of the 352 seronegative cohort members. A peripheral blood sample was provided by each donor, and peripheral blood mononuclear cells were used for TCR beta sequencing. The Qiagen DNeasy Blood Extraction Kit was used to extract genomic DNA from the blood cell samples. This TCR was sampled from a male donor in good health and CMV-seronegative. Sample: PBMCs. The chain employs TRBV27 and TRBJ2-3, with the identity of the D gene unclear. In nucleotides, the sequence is TGTGCCAGCAGTTTTAGCAATACGCAGTATTTT. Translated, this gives CASSFSNTQYF.